This T cell receptor beta chain was obtained from a study of blood T cell repertoires in COVID-19. Study-wide background: The United States, Italy and Spain supplied acute and convalescent COVID-19 samples. Sources were T cells, B-cell-depleted T cells, or PBMCs; the material itself was cDNA or gDNA.

This clone has only a few counts. Under the authors' procedure: Researchers report that nucleated cell counts were estimated from reference gene primer amplification. Only in-frame clones appear in the TCRdb table, and some are missing; sequencing was by immunoSEQ multiplex PCR. From that table come the V and J calls and clone size; the DNA was used to work out D and trimming. In the table there are some 88,000 clones, less than 90% of which are singletons. The source is a man in his sixties with acute or convalescent COVID-19. Specimen: peripheral blood.

Here the CDR3 DNA reads TGTGCCAGCAGTCCAGGGTTTGCTGGGGCCAACGTCCTGACTTTC. Encoded protein: CASSPGFAGANVLTF. The V call is TRBV3-1 (or the pseudogene TRBV3-2), the J call TRBJ2-6, with D perhaps TRBD1 (5 bases). CDR3 length equals 15 residues. Germline V gives CDR1 LGHDT, CDR2 YNNKEL (reference sequence). Trimming pared 6 bases from V and 2 bases from J, leaving 11 bases between.